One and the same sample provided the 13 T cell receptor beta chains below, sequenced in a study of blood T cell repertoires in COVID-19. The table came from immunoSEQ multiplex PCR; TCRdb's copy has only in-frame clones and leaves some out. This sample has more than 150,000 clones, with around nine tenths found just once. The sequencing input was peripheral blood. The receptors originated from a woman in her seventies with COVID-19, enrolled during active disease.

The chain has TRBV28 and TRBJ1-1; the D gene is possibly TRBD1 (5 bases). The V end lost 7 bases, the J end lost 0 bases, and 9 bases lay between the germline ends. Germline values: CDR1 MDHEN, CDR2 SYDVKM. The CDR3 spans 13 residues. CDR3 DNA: TGTGCCAGCACCTTAGGGGTGAACACTGAAGCTTTCTTT. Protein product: CASTLGVNTEAFF.

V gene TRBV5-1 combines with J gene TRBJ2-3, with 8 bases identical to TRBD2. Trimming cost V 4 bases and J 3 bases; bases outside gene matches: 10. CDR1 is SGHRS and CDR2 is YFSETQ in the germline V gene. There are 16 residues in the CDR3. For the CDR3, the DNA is TGCGCCAGCAGCCAAATTAGCGGGGCCGGGACAGATACGCAGTATTTT. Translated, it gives CASSQISGAGTDTQYF. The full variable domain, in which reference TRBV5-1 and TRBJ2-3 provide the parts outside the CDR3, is KAGVTQTPRYLIKTRGQQVTLSCSPISGHRSVSWYQQTPGQGLQFLFEYFSETQRNKGNFPGRFSGRQFSNSRSEMNVSTLELGDSALYLCASSQISGAGTDTQYFGPGTRLTVL.

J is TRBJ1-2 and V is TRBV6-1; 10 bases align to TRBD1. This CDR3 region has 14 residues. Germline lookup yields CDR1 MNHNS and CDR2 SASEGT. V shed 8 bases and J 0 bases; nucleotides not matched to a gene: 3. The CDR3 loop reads CASGGQGTNYGYTF. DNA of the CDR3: TGTGCCAGCGGGGGACAGGGGACTAACTATGGCTACACCTTC.

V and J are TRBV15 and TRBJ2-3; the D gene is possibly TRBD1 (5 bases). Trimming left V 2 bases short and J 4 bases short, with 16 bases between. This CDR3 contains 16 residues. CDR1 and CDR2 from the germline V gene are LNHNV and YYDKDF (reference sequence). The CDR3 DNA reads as TGTGCCACCAGCAGAAGGTCCCCCAGGGTTCCAGATACGCAGTATTTT. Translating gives CATSRRSPRVPDTQYF.

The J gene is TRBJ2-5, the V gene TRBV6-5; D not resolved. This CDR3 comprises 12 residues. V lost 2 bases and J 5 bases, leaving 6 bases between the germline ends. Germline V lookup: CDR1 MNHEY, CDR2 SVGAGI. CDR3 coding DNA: TGTGCCAGCAGTTACCGGCGGGAGACCCAGTACTTC. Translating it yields CASSYRRETQYF.

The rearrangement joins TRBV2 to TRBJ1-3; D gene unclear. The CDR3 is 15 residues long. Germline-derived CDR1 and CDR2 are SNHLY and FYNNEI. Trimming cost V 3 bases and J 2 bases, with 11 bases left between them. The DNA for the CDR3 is TGTGCCAGCAGTGATATAGGCGGTGCTGGAAACACCATATATTTT. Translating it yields CASSDIGGAGNTIYF. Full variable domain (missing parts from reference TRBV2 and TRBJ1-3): EPEVTQTPSHQVTQMGQEVILRCVPISNHLYFYWYRQILGQKVEFLVSFYNNEISEKSEIFDDQFSVERPDGSNFTLKIRSTKLEDSAMYFCASSDIGGAGNTIYFGEGSWLTVV.

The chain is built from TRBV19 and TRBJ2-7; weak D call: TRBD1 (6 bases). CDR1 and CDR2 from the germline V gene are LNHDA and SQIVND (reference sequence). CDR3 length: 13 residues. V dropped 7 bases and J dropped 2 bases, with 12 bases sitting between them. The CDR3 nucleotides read TGTGCCAGTACCGACAAGGGGGCCTACGAGCAGTACTTC. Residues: CASTDKGAYEQYF.

CDR3 sequence (DNA): TGCAGCGTTGACGGCCAAAAGGGGATGAACTATGGCTACACCTTC. Translation gives CSVDGQKGMNYGYTF. V gene TRBV29-1 combines with J gene TRBJ1-2; perhaps TRBD1 as D (5 bases). CDR3 length equals 15 residues. V was cut by 3 bases and J by 2 bases, with 16 bases left in between. Germline V gene sequence: CDR1 SQVTM, CDR2 ANQGSEA.

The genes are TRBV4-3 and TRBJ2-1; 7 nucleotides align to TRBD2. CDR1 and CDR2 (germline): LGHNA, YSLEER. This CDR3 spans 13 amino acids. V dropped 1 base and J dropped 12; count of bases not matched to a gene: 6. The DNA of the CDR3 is TGCGCCAGCAGCCAAGGAGAGCGGGAAGGGCAGTTCTTC. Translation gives CASSQGEREGQFF.

The CDR3 region has the DNA TGTGCCAGCAGCCAAGATGCGTTGCTAGCGAGCACAGATACGCAGTATTTT. This translates into CASSQDALLASTDTQYF. The chain is built from TRBV3-1 (or the pseudogene TRBV3-2) and TRBJ2-3; D is perhaps TRBD2 (6 bases). V lost 0 bases, J lost 0 bases, and 13 bases lay in between. In germline, CDR1 is LGHDT, CDR2 YNNKEL (reference sequence). This CDR3 is 17 amino acids long.

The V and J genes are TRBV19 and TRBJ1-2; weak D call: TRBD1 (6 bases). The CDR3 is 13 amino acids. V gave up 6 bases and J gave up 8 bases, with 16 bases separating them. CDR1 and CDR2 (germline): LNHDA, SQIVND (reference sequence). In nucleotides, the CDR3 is TGTGCCAGTAGCCCGGGGACACTGAGGGGCTACACCTTC. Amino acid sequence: CASSPGTLRGYTF.

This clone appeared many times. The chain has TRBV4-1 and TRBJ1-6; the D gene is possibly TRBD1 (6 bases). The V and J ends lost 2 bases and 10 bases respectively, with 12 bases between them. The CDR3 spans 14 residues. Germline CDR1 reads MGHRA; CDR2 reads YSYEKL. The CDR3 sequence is CASSQKGVQSPLHF. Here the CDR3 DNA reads TGCGCCAGCAGCCAAAAGGGGGTGCAGTCACCCCTCCACTTT.

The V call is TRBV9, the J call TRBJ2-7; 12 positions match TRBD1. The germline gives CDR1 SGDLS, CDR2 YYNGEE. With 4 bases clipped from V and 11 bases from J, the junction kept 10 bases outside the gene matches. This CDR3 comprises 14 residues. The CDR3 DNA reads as TGTGCCAGCAGCCCAACCGGGACAGGGGGCTTAGAGTACTTC. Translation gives CASSPTGTGGLEYF.